The present entry profiles one T cell receptor (beta chain) with its context. Its antigen is as yet unknown. Combining a sample-barcoded 5' primer with a J-beta primer mix, a second PCR ran for 7 to 11 cycles. TCRdb re-analysed the 5' RACE reads in MiXCR, keeping a single row per CDR3 protein. This table holds some 1,000,000 distinct CDR3 sequences, under 30% found once. This entry comes from a study of blood T cells in healthy people across ages. Findings and limits, study-wide: PBMCs went unsorted, and a conclusive naive versus antigen-experienced comparison was therefore prevented.

The data also belong to a second study, concerning T cells of mothers and their children.

The source of this sequence is a girl aged 2 to 10 in good health. Input material: blood.

The CDR3 loop is CASSPGQGSRKLFF. CDR3 in DNA: TGCGCCAGCAGCCCGGGACAGGGAAGCCGAAAACTGTTTTTT. The chain has TRBV5-1 and TRBJ1-4; 9 bases are a match to TRBD1. With 4 bases clipped from V and 10 bases from J, the junction kept 8 bases outside the gene matches. This CDR3 contains 14 residues. Looked up from germline, CDR1 is SGHRS and CDR2 is YFSETQ.